This T cell receptor beta chain was sequenced during a study of T cell responses to AZD1222 COVID-19 vaccine. Generated by immunoSEQ multiplex PCR, the TCRdb table keeps only in-frame clones and is missing some. The repertoire consists of roughly 100,000 clones, with about nine tenths occurring once and the leading ten covering about 48%. The V end was cut by 5 bases, the J end by 7 bases, with 12 bases between. Looked up from germline, CDR1 is SGHTA and CDR2 is FQGTGA. The CDR3 is 13 amino acids. The receptor was derived from an adult in good health. The source was peripheral blood, collected on day 0 of AZD1222 vaccination. The chain carries TRBV7-3 and TRBJ2-1; unclear D gene. CDR3 sequence: CASSPPEANEQFF. CDR3 DNA: TGTGCCAGCAGCCCCCCCGAGGCTAATGAGCAGTTCTTC.